This T cell receptor beta chain is drawn from a study of blood T cell repertoires in COVID-19. Study-wide background: From the United States, Italy and Spain came samples of acute and convalescent COVID-19.

Germline CDR1 reads SGHNT; CDR2 reads YENEEA. J lost 1 base, V lost 3 bases, and 2 bases had no gene match. The CDR3 has 15 amino acids. Sequencing was performed with immunoSEQ multiplex PCR; in TCRdb, only in-frame clones are kept and a portion is missing. The sample includes 230,000 or so clones, about 80% of them seen just once. Donors were grouped by their self-reported clinical history. The source is a man between 50 and 59 years old who had recovered from COVID-19. This rearrangement joins TRBV11-3 to TRBJ2-2; 7 bases match TRBD1. Source material: PBMCs or T cells enriched from blood (not recorded which). The CDR3 nucleotides read TGTGCCAGCAGCTTCCGGACAGGGAACACCGGGGAGCTGTTTTTT. It encodes CASSFRTGNTGELFF.